The T cell receptor beta chain under discussion was sequenced for a study of T cell responses to AZD1222 COVID-19 vaccine. Broader study findings: Increases in Spike-specific TCR breadth and depth were seen after two AZD1222 doses. Donors were largely white British and mainly female; clonal diversity was possibly underestimated. Nearly half of spike-specific TCRs reportedly target variant regions that are unmutated in the B.1.351 and B.1.1.7 variants.

Germline V gene lookup returns CDR1 MGHRA and CDR2 YSYEKL. J was trimmed by 5 bases and V by 4 bases; bases with no gene match: 5. The CDR3 covers 15 residues. Using immunoSEQ multiplex PCR, the repertoire was profiled, and TCRdb retains in-frame clones only, with some absent. Of tens of thousands of clones in the sample, 70% to 90% are singletons; the top ten hold about 3.5%. Regarding this clone: Its antigen is unidentified.

This sample comprised peripheral blood, obtained 28 days after the second AZD1222 dose. The rearrangement links TRBV4-1 to TRBJ1-6, with 7 bases fitting TRBD1. The clonotype was recovered from an adult who received the AZD1222 COVID-19 vaccine. CDR3 nucleotides: TGCGCCAGCAGCCCACGGGACAGCGATAATTCACCCCTCCACTTT. Residues: CASSPRDSDNSPLHF.